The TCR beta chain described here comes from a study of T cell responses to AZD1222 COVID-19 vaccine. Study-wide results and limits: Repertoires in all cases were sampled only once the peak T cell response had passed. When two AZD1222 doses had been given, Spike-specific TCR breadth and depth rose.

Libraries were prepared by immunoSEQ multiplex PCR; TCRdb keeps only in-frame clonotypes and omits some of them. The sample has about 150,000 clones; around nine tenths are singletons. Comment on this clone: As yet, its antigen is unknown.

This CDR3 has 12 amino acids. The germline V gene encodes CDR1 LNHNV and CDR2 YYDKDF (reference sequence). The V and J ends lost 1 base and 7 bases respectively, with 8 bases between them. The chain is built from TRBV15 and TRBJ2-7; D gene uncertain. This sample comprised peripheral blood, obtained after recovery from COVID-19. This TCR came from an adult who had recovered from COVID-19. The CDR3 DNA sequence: TGTGCCACCAGCAGAGGTACCTTGGAGCAGTACTTC. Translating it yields CATSRGTLEQYF.